Following are 25 T cell receptor beta chains from one sample sequenced in a study of T cell responses to AZD1222 COVID-19 vaccine. Measured with immunoSEQ multiplex PCR; TCRdb has only the in-frame clones, and not every one. In the table there are about 120,000 clones, about 90% of which are singletons. The sample consisted of peripheral blood, taken on day 0 of MenACWY control vaccination. The origin of the receptors is an adult in good health.

J is TRBJ1-5 and V is TRBV19, with 9 bases that match TRBD1. Germline assignment: CDR1 LNHDA and CDR2 SQIVND (reference sequence). V shed 6 bases and J 4 bases; nucleotides not matched to a gene: 10. This CDR3 comprises 16 residues. CDR3: CASRPIGQGMNQPQHF. The CDR3 bases are TGTGCCAGTAGACCCATCGGACAGGGGATGAATCAGCCCCAGCATTTT.

This chain uses TRBV7-2 with TRBJ2-3; maybe TRBD2 (5 bases). V dropped 5 bases and J dropped 2 bases, with 14 bases sitting between them. The CDR3 runs 15 residues. Germline lookup yields CDR1 SGHTA and CDR2 FQGNSA. In nucleotides, the CDR3 is TGTGCCAGCAGCAACCCCGGACTCTACACAGATACGCAGTATTTT. It yields the protein CASSNPGLYTDTQYF.

The genes are TRBV7-2 and TRBJ2-7; D assignment may be TRBD1 or TRBD2 (6 bases each). The V and J ends lost 1 base and 0 bases respectively, with 13 bases between them. CDR3 size: 16 residues. Germline loops: CDR1 SGHTA, CDR2 FQGNSA. The CDR3 loop is CASSLGVGGRSYEQYF. In DNA, the CDR3 is TGTGCCAGCAGCTTAGGAGTAGGGGGGCGCTCCTACGAGCAGTACTTC.

CDR3 amino acids: CASGTSGRYEQYF. In DNA form, the CDR3 reads TGCGCCAGCGGGACTAGCGGGAGGTACGAGCAGTACTTC. V and J are TRBV5-1 and TRBJ2-7; 15 bases are a match to TRBD2. Per the germline V gene, CDR1 is SGHRS and CDR2 is YFSETQ. CDR3 length equals 13 residues. V was pared by 7 bases and J by 4 bases, with 0 bases of the junction left unmatched.

This chain joins TRBV5-1 and TRBJ2-7; a weak D match, TRBD2 (6 bases). Trimming took 4 bases from V and 7 from J, leaving 18 bases between them. This CDR3 comprises 14 residues. Germline CDR1 reads SGHRS; CDR2 reads YFSETQ. In DNA form, the CDR3 reads TGCGCCAGCAGCCCGGAGGGTATCCCCTTGGAGCAGTACTTC. Translated: CASSPEGIPLEQYF.

This clone was observed a few times. The chain uses TRBV27 and TRBJ2-7, with TRBD2 identical over 8 bases. This CDR3 has 16 amino acids. Germline assignment: CDR1 MNHEY and CDR2 SMNVEV (reference sequence). The V and J ends lost 2 bases and 3 bases, in that order; junction bases with no gene match: 9. The CDR3 loop reads CASSLQAGAGRYEQYF. The DNA of the CDR3 is TGTGCCAGCAGTTTACAAGCGGGGGCAGGGCGCTACGAGCAGTACTTC.

V is TRBV6-5 and J is TRBJ2-7; D perhaps matches TRBD1 (5 bases). Germline loops: CDR1 MNHEY, CDR2 SVGAGI. This CDR3 region has 15 residues. Trimming pared 6 bases from V and 3 bases from J, leaving 18 bases between. The CDR3 here is CASSRDTGINYEQYF. CDR3 in DNA: TGTGCCAGCAGCCGAGACACAGGAATCAACTACGAGCAGTACTTC.

The chain couples TRBV30 to TRBJ1-1; D is ambiguous. CDR3 length: 14 amino acids. V was clipped by 0 bases and J by 0 bases, with 8 bases between them. Germline CDR1 GTSNPN, CDR2 SVGIG (reference sequence). The DNA for the CDR3 is TGTGCCTGGAGTGTACCCGAGGTGAACACTGAAGCTTTCTTT. Protein: CAWSVPEVNTEAFF.

The sample holds a few counts of this clone. This chain connects TRBV7-3 to TRBJ2-3; tentatively, D is TRBD1 (6 bases). The CDR3 is 15 amino acids. The V end was cut by 5 bases, the J end by 5 bases, with 17 bases between. Per the germline V gene, CDR1 is SGHTA and CDR2 is FQGTGA. In DNA, the CDR3 is TGTGCCAGCAGCGCATTAGGGGGTCTGGGAGATACGCAGTATTTT. The encoded protein is CASSALGGLGDTQYF. Based on the CDR3 plus reference TRBV7-3 and TRBJ2-3, the full variable domain is GAGVSQTPSNKVTEKGKYVELRCDPISGHTALYWYRQSLGQGPEFLIYFQGTGAADDSGLPNDRFFAVRPEGSVSTLKIQRTERGDSAVYLCASSALGGLGDTQYFGPGTRLTVL.

This clone was seen more than once but under ten times. This chain joins TRBV14 and TRBJ2-5, with 7 bases matching TRBD1. J gave up 6 bases and V 3 bases, and 16 bases lay outside the gene matches. This CDR3 region has 17 residues. Germline V gene lookup returns CDR1 SGHDN and CDR2 FVKESK. CDR3 coding DNA: TGTGCCAGCAGCCAGCTACATATCCGACAGGGTGGAAAGACCCAGTACTTC. This codes for CASSQLHIRQGGKTQYF.

The CDR3 DNA follows: TGTGCCAGCAGTCAAACTAGCGGGAGAACAAACAATGAGCAGTTCTTC. Its protein product is CASSQTSGRTNNEQFF. The V gene is TRBV2, the J gene TRBJ2-1, with TRBD2 matching 11 bases. V shed 5 bases, J shed 5 bases, and the junction held 8 bases outside the gene matches. CDR1 is SNHLY, CDR2 FYNNEI, per germline. The CDR3 contains 16 residues.

The chain combines TRBV24-1 with TRBJ1-2; D call uncertain. The germline V and J ends were trimmed by 7 bases and 3 bases, with 5 bases remaining between them. CDR3 size: 11 residues. Germline assignment: CDR1 KGHDR and CDR2 SFDVKD. Here the CDR3 DNA reads TGTGCCACCAGGGGCGACTATGGCTACACCTTC. Its translation is CATRGDYGYTF.

V usage is TRBV5-5 and J usage is TRBJ1-2; 8 nucleotides match TRBD1. CDR1 and CDR2 from the germline V gene are SGHKS and YYEKEE (reference sequence). CDR3 length: 15 amino acids. Trimming took 1 base from V and 4 from J; bases not matched to a gene: 6. The DNA of the CDR3 is TGTGCCAGCAGCTTGTCAGGGGGCGATCTCTATGGCTACACCTTC. It translates to CASSLSGGDLYGYTF.

The CDR3 reads CASSLWGTASGNTIYF. In nucleotides, the CDR3 is TGTGCCAGCAGTTTATGGGGGACAGCCTCTGGAAACACCATATATTTT. The gene calls are TRBV28 and TRBJ1-3; TRBD1 matches 7 bases. The CDR3 spans 16 residues. CDR1 MDHEN and CDR2 SYDVKM come from the germline V gene. V lost 0 bases, J lost 0 bases, and 2 bases stayed unmatched.

The rearrangement joins TRBV19 to TRBJ2-2, with 8 bases aligning to TRBD1. V trimming: 5 bases; J trimming: 5 bases; junction bases outside the gene matches: 13. Germline V gives CDR1 LNHDA, CDR2 SQIVND (reference sequence). This CDR3 is built from 17 residues. CDR3 bases: TGTGCCAGTAGTCCGCGCTATCAGGGGGCTTTAACCGGGGAGCTGTTTTTT. Protein sequence: CASSPRYQGALTGELFF.

The chain combines TRBV6-4 with TRBJ2-1; D remains unclear. This CDR3 has 13 residues. Trimming took off 2 bases at V and 5 bases at J, with 7 bases between the two ends. CDR1 and CDR2 (germline): MRHNA, SNTAGT. The CDR3 bases are TGTGCCAGCAGTGACGAGTTGAACAATGAGCAGTTCTTC. Its protein is CASSDELNNEQFF.

Comment on this clone: The sample carries other DNA sequences with the same CDR3. This chain joins TRBV24-1 and TRBJ2-7; no clear D gene. The CDR3 extends over 11 amino acids. Looked up from germline, CDR1 is KGHDR and CDR2 is SFDVKD. V was trimmed by 2 bases and J by 2 bases, leaving 0 bases between them. CDR3 bases: TGTGCCACCAGTGATTCCTACGAGCAGTACTTC. Protein: CATSDSYEQYF.

The chain employs TRBV18 and TRBJ1-4, with D unclear. This CDR3 has 13 amino acids. V dropped 3 bases and J dropped 4 bases, with 6 bases sitting between them. CDR1 and CDR2 (germline): KGHSH, LQKENI. The CDR3 reads CASSPSHNEKLFF. CDR3 coding DNA: TGTGCCAGCTCACCTTCCCATAATGAAAAACTGTTTTTT. Complete variable domain (other parts from reference TRBV18 and TRBJ1-4): NAGVMQNPRHLVRRRGQEARLRCSPMKGHSHVYWYRQLPEEGLKFMVYLQKENIIDESGMPKERFSAEFPKEGPSILRIQQVVRGDSAAYFCASSPSHNEKLFFGSGTQLSVL.

This clone turned up a few times. This sequence joins TRBV19 and TRBJ2-1, with D possibly matching TRBD2 (5 bases). Trimming cost V 1 base and J 3 bases, with 13 bases left between them. In germline, CDR1 is LNHDA, CDR2 SQIVND (reference sequence). CDR3 length: 16 residues. CDR3 protein: CASSIVEGAGYNEQFF. DNA for the CDR3: TGTGCCAGTAGTATAGTAGAGGGAGCAGGCTACAATGAGCAGTTCTTC.

The chain combines TRBV6-5 with TRBJ2-1; TRBD1 aligns across 10 bases. Trimming took 10 bases from V and 1 from J; bases not matched to a gene: 7. The CDR3 contains 15 residues. Germline assignment: CDR1 MNHEY and CDR2 SVGAGI. The CDR3 is CATKRGQGSYNEQFF. CDR3 DNA: TGTGCCACGAAGCGGGGACAGGGGTCCTACAATGAGCAGTTCTTC.

This clone was counted once. J is TRBJ2-1 and V is TRBV27; TRBD2 agrees at 8 bases. The CDR3 has 14 residues. The germline V gene encodes CDR1 MNHEY and CDR2 SMNVEV (reference sequence). The V and J ends lost 5 bases and 6 bases, in that order; junction bases with no gene match: 6. DNA for the CDR3: TGTGCCAGCAGTCACCGGGGGGGCGTCAATGAGCAGTTCTTC. It encodes CASSHRGGVNEQFF.

The chain employs TRBV7-9 and TRBJ1-1, with a possible D match to TRBD1 (6 bases). Germline V CDR1 and CDR2: SEHNR, FQNEAQ (reference sequence). Trimming left V 4 bases short and J 0 bases short, with 21 bases between. This CDR3 is built from 18 residues. The CDR3 is CASSSARGGYGLNTEAFF. CDR3 DNA: TGTGCCAGCAGCTCGGCAAGGGGGGGCTATGGGTTGAACACTGAAGCTTTCTTT.

The chain is built from TRBV2 and TRBJ1-5; possible D gene TRBD1, 5 bases. V lost 8 bases and J 0 bases, leaving 11 bases between the germline ends. Germline V gene data show CDR1 as SNHLY and CDR2 as FYNNEI. This CDR3 contains 14 residues. The CDR3 DNA reads TGTGCCAGCGCGGGGGGGAATAGCAATCAGCCCCAGCATTTT. It codes for CASAGGNSNQPQHF.

The chain recombines TRBV12-1 with TRBJ1-4. TRBV12-1 counts as a pseudogene. There are 14 residues in the CDR3. The CDR3 coding sequence is TGTGCCAGCAGCTGCCGACAGGGAGGGGAAAAACTGTTTTTT. Protein: CASSCRQGGEKLFF.

The J gene is TRBJ2-1, the V gene TRBV4-1; 8 nucleotides match TRBD2. The ends lost 0 bases at V and 8 bases at J; junction bases unmatched: 6. CDR3 length: 15 residues. Germline V gene data show CDR1 as MGHRA and CDR2 as YSYEKL. CDR3 in amino acids: CASSQDLTSVYEQFF. CDR3 DNA sequence: TGCGCCAGCAGCCAAGATCTGACTAGCGTATATGAGCAGTTCTTC.